One TCR beta chain is described in this entry. Its cognate antigen is unknown. CDR3 length: 16 residues. The germline gives CDR1 SGHRS, CDR2 YFSETQ. The J segment lost 5 bases and the V segment lost 4 bases, leaving 13 bases of the junction unmatched. The entry originates in a study of beta chain features in type 1 diabetes. Study-wide results and limits: At VDJ recombination sites, type 1 diabetes patients had fewer insertions and more deleted nucleotides. Researchers cautioned that cDNA sequencing could over-represent cells with high TCR expression.

The entirety of the isolated RNA underwent reverse transcription, so expressed TCRB transcripts were sequenced. Profiling relied on immunoSEQ multiplex PCR, and the TCRdb table lists in-frame clones only, not all of them. The sample gives roughly 240,000 clones, roughly 15% of which show up once; around 0.03% is in the top ten. Sorting of CD4+ naive, central memory, regulatory and stem cell-like memory cells was performed via CD45RO/CCR7/CD25/CD127/CD95/CD27. This sequence was found in a woman between 35 and 50 years old in good health. Specimen: naive CD4+ T cells from blood. The gene calls are TRBV5-1 and TRBJ1-2, with TRBD1 matching over 8 bases. This CDR3 reads CASSPSGQGDGYGYTF. The CDR3 bases are TGCGCCAGCAGCCCGAGCGGACAGGGAGATGGGTATGGCTACACCTTC.